These 2 T cell receptor beta chains were sequenced from one sample in a study of glioma-infiltrating T cells after dendritic cell vaccination. Time point given: after dendritic cell vaccination, including at tumor progression/relapse. Assay used: immunoSEQ multiplex PCR; TCRdb lists only in-frame clones, some missing. The top ten hold approximately 2.2% of the sample, which has tens of thousands of clones, about nine tenths seen once. Specimen: blood, collected after dendritic cell vaccination. These receptors were collected from a human donor with glioblastoma.

CDR3 in amino acids: CSAREWSEQFF. In nucleotides, the CDR3 is TGCAGTGCTAGAGAGTGGAGTGAGCAGTTCTTC. The V gene is TRBV20-1, the J gene TRBJ2-1; D gene uncertain. V was clipped by 0 bases and J by 9 bases, with 6 bases between them. Germline V gene lookup returns CDR1 DFQATT and CDR2 SNEGSKA (reference sequence). There are 11 residues in the CDR3.

The gene calls are TRBV4-1 and TRBJ2-7; 11 bases agree with TRBD2. The trim removed 0 bases at V and 2 bases at J, leaving 3 bases unmatched. The germline CDR1 and CDR2 sequences are MGHRA and YSYEKL. The CDR3 totals 16 residues. The CDR3 reads CASSQDPTSGAYEQYF. The CDR3 coding sequence is TGCGCCAGCAGCCAAGATCCGACTAGCGGGGCCTACGAGCAGTACTTC.